The 27 T cell receptor beta chains below come from one sample, sequenced in a study of PD-L1 blockade in urothelial cancer (dated by TCRdb to about 2017). The library came from the immunoSEQ multiplex PCR assay. This is the immuneACCESS table as TCRdb keeps it, with only in-frame sequences that have V and J called. A part of the clones is gone; compared with another copy, unresolved V genes explain less than half, and the rest is unexplained. A total of 100,000 or so clones appear in this sample, about 89% of them only once. Under 0.95% of the sample lies in the top ten. The source was PBMCs, collected around atezolizumab (anti-PD-L1) treatment. Receptors were obtained from a woman of 80 years or more with urothelial cancer.

V and J are TRBV5-1 and TRBJ1-5; the match to TRBD1 covers 7 bases. Per germline, CDR1 SGHRS and CDR2 YFSETQ. Germline trimming cut 4 bases from V and 3 bases from J; bases unmatched to any gene: 4. The CDR3 length is 14 residues. In DNA, the CDR3 is TGCGCCAGCAGCGAGGGACAGTTCAATCAGCCCCAGCATTTT. Translated, it gives CASSEGQFNQPQHF.

V is TRBV29-1 and J is TRBJ2-3; D remains ambiguous. This CDR3 contains 14 residues. Trimming shortened V by 3 bases and J by 1 base, and 11 bases separated the two germline ends. Germline V gene lookup returns CDR1 SQVTM and CDR2 ANQGSEA. CDR3 DNA sequence: TGCAGCGTTGAGGCAGAAGTACGCACAGATACGCAGTATTTT. This encodes CSVEAEVRTDTQYF.

CDR3 DNA: TGTGCCAGCTCACCCTCGGGACAGGTCAATCAGCCCCAGCATTTT. Encoded protein: CASSPSGQVNQPQHF. This chain connects TRBV18 to TRBJ1-5, with 8 bases matching TRBD1. Germline V gives CDR1 KGHSH, CDR2 LQKENI. The CDR3 sequence is 15 residues long. Germline trimming cut 3 bases from V and 3 bases from J; bases unmatched to any gene: 4.

The V gene is TRBV14, the J gene TRBJ2-4; D possibly corresponds to TRBD2 (5 bases). The CDR3 runs 12 residues. Trimming stripped 2 bases from V and 16 bases from J, with 15 bases between. Germline V lookup: CDR1 SGHDN, CDR2 FVKESK. The CDR3 sequence: CASSQTGIGLYF. DNA of the CDR3: TGTGCCAGCAGCCAAACGGGAATAGGGTTATACTTC.

The chain is built from TRBV10-3 and TRBJ2-1; 10 nucleotides line up with TRBD1. CDR1 and CDR2 (germline): ENHRY, SYGVKD. This CDR3 has 14 residues. V lost 6 bases to trimming and J lost 9 bases; unmatched junction nucleotides: 8. CDR3 sequence reads: CAISLDRGLTEQFF. CDR3 coding DNA: TGTGCCATCAGCCTAGACAGGGGGCTCACTGAGCAGTTCTTC.

The V and J genes are TRBV28 and TRBJ2-5, with 7 bases aligning to TRBD2. Germline CDR1 reads MDHEN; CDR2 reads SYDVKM. V shed 5 bases, J shed 5 bases, and the junction held 8 bases outside the gene matches. This CDR3 region has 14 residues. DNA for the CDR3: TGTGCCAGCAGTCCGTCCGGGAGGCTGGAGACCCAGTACTTC. Its translation: CASSPSGRLETQYF.

The chain couples TRBV2 to TRBJ1-1, with 7 positions matching TRBD1. The V segment lost 4 bases and the J segment 0 bases; nucleotides outside the gene matches: 2. Germline loops: CDR1 SNHLY, CDR2 FYNNEI. CDR3 size: 14 residues. CDR3 sequence reads: CASSGDSMNTEAFF. The CDR3 DNA is TGTGCCAGCAGTGGGGACAGTATGAACACTGAAGCTTTCTTT.

The chain employs TRBV20-1 and TRBJ2-7; no firm D call. The germline gives CDR1 DFQATT, CDR2 SNEGSKA (reference sequence). The V end lost 6 bases, the J end lost 6 bases, and 12 bases lay between the germline ends. The CDR3 covers 11 residues. The CDR3 loop reads CSASASGEQYF. The CDR3 DNA reads as TGCAGTGCCTCCGCCTCGGGCGAGCAGTACTTC.

Concerning this clone itself: Other DNA sequences within the sample encode an identical CDR3. This chain links TRBV20-1 with TRBJ1-1; no clear D. V was shortened by 3 bases and J by 3 bases, with 5 bases between the two germline ends. The germline gives CDR1 DFQATT, CDR2 SNEGSKA (reference sequence). The length of the CDR3 is 11 residues. The CDR3 nucleotides read TGCAGTGCTAGGAGAGACACTGAAGCTTTCTTT. Encoded protein: CSARRDTEAFF.

This clone is a singleton in its sample. The chain is built from TRBV10-3 and TRBJ2-1, with TRBD1 matching 8 bases. The germline gives CDR1 ENHRY, CDR2 SYGVKD. Trimming at V came to 6 bases and at J to 0 bases, leaving 4 bases not matched to a gene. The CDR3 has 15 residues. The CDR3 loop reads CAISLDRGSYNEQFF. DNA of the CDR3: TGTGCCATCAGCCTTGACAGGGGCTCCTACAATGAGCAGTTCTTC.

The chain is built from TRBV27 and TRBJ2-1; 10 bases are a match to TRBD2. After removal of 5 bases from V and 4 bases from J, the junction contained 8 bases not matched to a gene. Germline values: CDR1 MNHEY, CDR2 SMNVEV (reference sequence). This CDR3 is 16 amino acids long. CDR3 region: CASSTRAGGTYNEQFF. The CDR3 DNA is TGTGCCAGCAGTACACGAGCGGGAGGGACGTACAATGAGCAGTTCTTC.

The chain employs TRBV28 and TRBJ2-1, with D perhaps matching TRBD2 (5 bases). CDR1 and CDR2 from the germline V gene are MDHEN and SYDVKM. Trimming left V 3 bases short and J 4 bases short, with 13 bases between. CDR3 length: 15 amino acids. DNA of the CDR3: TGTGCCAGCAGTTTGGTAGCGATTAGTTACAATGAGCAGTTCTTC. This gives the protein CASSLVAISYNEQFF. The full variable domain, with the rest looked up from reference TRBV28 and TRBJ2-1, is DVKVTQSSRYLVKRTGEKVFLECVQDMDHENMFWYRQDPGLGLRLIYFSYDVKMKEKGDIPEGYSVSREKKERFSLILESASTNQTSMYLCASSLVAISYNEQFFGPGTRLTVL.

V is TRBV7-6 and J is TRBJ2-7, with TRBD1 matching over 8 bases. The CDR3 spans 14 residues. Germline V gene lookup returns CDR1 SGHVS and CDR2 FNYEAQ. V was clipped by 5 bases and J by 2 bases; unmatched bases: 5. DNA of the CDR3: TGTGCCAGCAGCCAAAGGACAGGGACCTACGAGCAGTACTTC. It specifies CASSQRTGTYEQYF.

This chain connects TRBV27 to TRBJ2-4, with D tentatively TRBD1 (6 bases). Trimming shortened V by 4 bases and J by 0 bases, and 19 bases separated the two germline ends. The CDR3 length is 18 residues. CDR1 is MNHEY, CDR2 SMNVEV, per germline (reference sequence). The CDR3 sequence is CASSSHPPARGAKNIQYF. CDR3 nucleotide sequence: TGTGCCAGCAGTTCCCACCCCCCCGCCAGGGGAGCCAAAAACATTCAGTACTTC.

The rearrangement joins TRBV4-2 to TRBJ2-7; possibly TRBD1 for D (5 bases). V shed 1 base and J shed 4 bases, with 8 bases lying between them. The CDR3 runs 13 residues. CDR1 is LGHNA, CDR2 YNFKEQ, per germline. As DNA, the CDR3 is TGTGCCAGCAGCCAAGGACAGCGTTACGAGCAGTACTTC. This gives the protein CASSQGQRYEQYF.

The chain links TRBV28 to TRBJ2-7; 9 bases are a match to TRBD2. Trimming cost V 3 bases and J 6 bases; bases outside gene matches: 9. Germline values: CDR1 MDHEN, CDR2 SYDVKM. The CDR3 has 15 amino acids. The CDR3 loop is CASSLGGGRAGEQYF. The CDR3 nucleotides read TGTGCCAGCAGTTTGGGCGGCGGGAGGGCCGGCGAGCAGTACTTC.

The chain combines TRBV9 with TRBJ2-1; 9 nucleotides align to TRBD1. V dropped 0 bases and J dropped 6; count of bases not matched to a gene: 10. In germline, CDR1 is SGDLS, CDR2 YYNGEE. The CDR3 is 17 residues long. This CDR3 is CASSVEPGQGFANEQFF. As DNA, the CDR3 is TGTGCCAGCAGCGTAGAACCGGGACAGGGTTTCGCCAATGAGCAGTTCTTC.

This clone was recorded a few times. The CDR3 is CASSFGQENEAFF. The CDR3 DNA reads TGTGCCAGCAGTTTTGGACAGGAAAATGAAGCTTTCTTT. This chain joins TRBV11-3 and TRBJ1-1, with 7 bases aligning to TRBD1. Germline values: CDR1 SGHNT, CDR2 YENEEA. Trimming removed 6 bases from V and 7 bases from J; junction bases left unmatched: 8. This CDR3 region has 13 residues.

In its sample, this clone was seen once. The gene calls are TRBV28 and TRBJ2-7; 8 bases align to TRBD1. The CDR3 spans 15 residues. Germline V lookup: CDR1 MDHEN, CDR2 SYDVKM. V was pared by 5 bases and J by 0 bases, with 6 bases of the junction left unmatched. The CDR3 nucleotides read TGTGCCAGCAGTACAACAGGGACAGGCTCCTACGAGCAGTACTTC. Amino acid sequence: CASSTTGTGSYEQYF.

The chain joins TRBV5-8 to TRBJ2-4, with D possibly TRBD2 on 5 matching bases. The germline gives CDR1 SGHTS, CDR2 YDEGEE. CDR3 length equals 14 residues. Trimming stripped 3 bases from V and 3 bases from J, with 10 bases between. The CDR3 coding sequence is TGTGCCAGCAGCTACGGACTGATCAAAAACATTCAGTACTTC. Translation gives CASSYGLIKNIQYF.

The chain has TRBV27 and TRBJ1-4; 7 nucleotides line up with TRBD1. The J segment lost 8 bases and the V segment lost 4 bases, leaving 7 bases of the junction unmatched. This CDR3 is 14 amino acids long. Germline assignment: CDR1 MNHEY and CDR2 SMNVEV (reference sequence). CDR3 bases: TGTGCCAGCAGTTCTACAGGGGTGGGCGAAAAACTGTTTTTT. As protein: CASSSTGVGEKLFF.

V usage is TRBV11-3 and J usage is TRBJ2-3, with TRBD1 matching 7 bases. This CDR3 is built from 14 residues. V trimming: 5 bases; J trimming: 5 bases; junction bases outside the gene matches: 7. Germline V gene sequence: CDR1 SGHNT, CDR2 YENEEA. Here the CDR3 reads CASSMTGSEDTQYF. The DNA for the CDR3 is TGTGCCAGCAGCATGACAGGGAGTGAAGATACGCAGTATTTT.

The gene calls are TRBV6-6 and TRBJ2-7; 7 positions match TRBD2. The CDR3 loop spans 12 amino acids. Trimming at V came to 8 bases and at J to 3 bases, leaving 4 bases not matched to a gene. Germline V gene lookup returns CDR1 MNHNY and CDR2 SVGAGI (reference sequence). The CDR3 loop reads CASARGDYEQYF. DNA of the CDR3: TGTGCCAGCGCCCGGGGGGACTACGAGCAGTACTTC.

This sequence joins TRBV7-3 and TRBJ2-1, with 10 bases fitting TRBD2. Per germline, CDR1 SGHTA and CDR2 FQGTGA. V lost 2 bases, J lost 7 bases, and 8 bases stayed unmatched. CDR3 length: 16 amino acids. This CDR3 is CASSLDRAGGGNEQFF. Here the CDR3 DNA reads TGTGCCAGCAGCTTAGATCGAGCGGGAGGGGGGAATGAGCAGTTCTTC.

The genes are TRBV11-3 and TRBJ2-1, with 7 bases that match TRBD2. Germline CDR1 reads SGHNT; CDR2 reads YENEEA. J was trimmed by 6 bases and V by 3 bases; bases with no gene match: 2. The CDR3 length is 13 residues. The CDR3 DNA follows: TGTGCCAGCAGCTTGGGGGGGTCCAATGAGCAGTTCTTC. It specifies CASSLGGSNEQFF.

The chain carries TRBV27 and TRBJ2-1; D remains ambiguous. V was trimmed by 6 bases and J by 1 base, leaving 16 bases between them. Germline V gene sequence: CDR1 MNHEY, CDR2 SMNVEV (reference sequence). The CDR3 spans 16 residues. CDR3 region: CASRSDPVGSYNEQFF. The CDR3 DNA reads TGTGCCAGCAGATCCGATCCGGTTGGTTCCTACAATGAGCAGTTCTTC.

The V call is TRBV10-3, the J call TRBJ2-1; D is perhaps TRBD1 (6 bases). The ends were cut back, 5 bases at V and 7 bases at J, with 12 bases in the middle. The CDR3 sequence is 13 residues long. Looked up from germline, CDR1 is ENHRY and CDR2 is SYGVKD. The DNA for the CDR3 is TGTGCCATCAGTTACTACAGGGATAATGAGCAGTTCTTC. Protein: CAISYYRDNEQFF.